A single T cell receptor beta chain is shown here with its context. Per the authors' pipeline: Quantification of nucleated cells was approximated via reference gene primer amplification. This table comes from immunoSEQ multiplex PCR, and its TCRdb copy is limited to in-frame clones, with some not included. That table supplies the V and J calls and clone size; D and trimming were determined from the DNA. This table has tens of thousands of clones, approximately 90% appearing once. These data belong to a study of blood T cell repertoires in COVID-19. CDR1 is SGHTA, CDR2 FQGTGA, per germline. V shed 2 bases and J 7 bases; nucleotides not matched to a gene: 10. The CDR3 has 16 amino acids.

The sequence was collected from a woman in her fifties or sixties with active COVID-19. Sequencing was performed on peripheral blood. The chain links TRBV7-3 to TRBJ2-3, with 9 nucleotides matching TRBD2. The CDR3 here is CASSLSFAGGPYTQYF. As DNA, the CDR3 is TGTGCCAGCAGCTTATCGTTCGCGGGGGGGCCTTATACGCAGTATTTT.